A selection of T cell receptor beta chains follows, all from one sample in a study of T-cell memory formation after mild COVID-19. TCRdb reprocessed the 5' RACE reads via MiXCR and lists one record per CDR3 protein. This sample has about 110,000 distinct CDR3 sequences, with about a sixth found just once. Sequencing was performed on PBMCs or a T cell subset sorted from them (not recorded which). All receptors come from a man between 18 and 29 years old who had mild COVID-19 (a few samples of this study predate the infection). Cell type and time point are not known. Both conserved end residues are part of each CDR3. The D gene is left open where the match is weak. Clone size is shown for a subset of rows, as once, few, many or a class of expanded clone.

clone size	V gene	D gene	J gene	CDR3 protein	CDR3 DNA
.	TRBV7-2	.	TRBJ2-7	CASSWGGGSYEQYF	TGTGCCAGCAGCTGGGGAGGGGGATCCTACGAGCAGTACTTC
.	TRBV12-3/TRBV12-4	.	TRBJ2-5	CASSFRQVRETQYF	TGTGCCAGCAGTTTCCGGCAGGTTCGAGAGACCCAGTACTTC
.	TRBV18	.	TRBJ1-1	CASSGLEGCTEAFF	TGTGCCAGCTCAGGCCTTGAGGGATGCACTGAAGCTTTCTTT
few	TRBV6-6	TRBD1	TRBJ2-2	CASSAGTGATGELFF	TGTGCCAGCAGTGCCGGGACAGGGGCCACCGGGGAGCTGTTTTTT
.	TRBV7-9	.	TRBJ2-7	CASSLDAYEQYF	TGTGCCAGCAGCTTGGACGCCTACGAGCAGTACTTC
few	TRBV7-3	.	TRBJ2-3	CASSLNMGPDTQYF	TGTGCCAGCAGCTTAAACATGGGACCAGATACGCAGTATTTT
many	TRBV2	.	TRBJ1-1	CASSVVENTEAFF	TGTGCCAGCAGTGTGGTAGAGAACACTGAAGCTTTCTTT
.	TRBV7-2	.	TRBJ1-2	CASSATGINYGYTF	TGTGCCAGCAGCGCAACGGGGATCAACTATGGCTACACCTTC
.	TRBV7-6	.	TRBJ2-3	CASSLGSGVGTDTQYF	TGTGCCAGCAGCTTAGGATCCGGGGTGGGGACAGATACGCAGTATTTT
.	TRBV12-3/TRBV12-4	.	TRBJ1-5	CASSFRRSNQPQHF	TGTGCCAGCAGTTTCCGACGGAGTAATCAGCCCCAGCATTTT